This T cell receptor (beta chain) was documented in a study of post-analysis software for immune sequencing data. Overall study context: Secondary progressive, relapsing-remitting and progressive-relapsing multiple sclerosis were among the included disease courses. Points from the study as a whole: In patients, roughly five TRBV segments were more frequent than in controls, with TRBV5-6, TRBV5-1 and TRBV20-1 among them. People with multiple sclerosis had a significantly lower normalized Chao1 diversity than controls did.

Concerning this clonotype: The antigen remains undetermined.

Trimming pared 5 bases from V and 7 bases from J, leaving 15 bases between. This CDR3 comprises 13 residues. Unique-molecular-identifier-tagged TCR beta cDNA libraries were used. cDNA molecules numbering roughly 0.5 million came from roughly 1.1 to 9.2 million T cells. TCRdb used MiXCR to reprocess the PCR reads, holding one entry per CDR3 protein. The sample shows about 430,000 distinct CDR3 sequences, 30% to 45% of them seen only once. The TCR was taken from a girl aged 2-10 years with multiple sclerosis. The specimen sequenced was blood. This chain links TRBV12-3 or TRBV12-4 with TRBJ2-7; a possible D gene is TRBD1 (6 bases). The CDR3 region is CASSPGTLGEQYF. DNA for the CDR3: TGTGCCAGCAGTCCCGGGACACTTGGGGAGCAGTACTTC.